Sequencing of this TCR beta chain was carried out in a study of blood T cell repertoires in COVID-19. Study information: The samples span acute and convalescent COVID-19 from the United States, Italy and Spain. Sample material is recorded as cDNA or gDNA derived from T cells, B-cell-depleted T cells, or PBMCs.

Per the original data handling: Reference gene primer amplification yielded estimated nucleated cell counts. Here immunoSEQ multiplex PCR was the method, and the copy in TCRdb shows in-frame clones only, minus some. The V and J calls and clone size were taken over from that table, and D and trimming were inferred from the DNA. The sample carries a few hundred thousand clones, 75% to 85% recorded once. V was clipped by 0 bases and J by 1 base, with 13 bases between them. Germline V gene lookup returns CDR1 MNHNS and CDR2 SASEGT. The CDR3 is made up of 17 amino acids. The sample was peripheral blood. This TCR came from a man aged 50 to 59 with active or convalescent COVID-19. The chain links TRBV6-1 to TRBJ1-5; D is possibly TRBD1 (6 bases). The DNA for the CDR3 is TGTGCCAGCAGTGAAGCGGTCAGGGGAGTGAGCAATCAGCCCCAGCATTTT. Translated: CASSEAVRGVSNQPQHF.